This T cell receptor (beta chain) was obtained from a study of cytomegalovirus exposure and HLA in healthy donors. Study-wide results and caveats: A later analysis linked a missense DCLRE1C variant to TCR beta V- and J-gene trimming.

This CDR3 contains 18 residues. Germline V CDR1 and CDR2: PRHDT, FYEKMQ (reference sequence). V lost 5 bases to trimming and J lost 0 bases; unmatched junction nucleotides: 12. Concerning this clone itself: Antigen unknown.

Vbeta (60) and Jbeta (13) primers were used in the PCR. The table came from immunoSEQ multiplex PCR; TCRdb's copy has only in-frame clones and leaves some out. Across 200,000 to 250,000 clones, the top ten clones capture around 1.1% of the sample. V is TRBV13 and J is TRBJ2-4, with 8 bases lining up with TRBD2. The clonotype was recovered from a girl aged 2 to 9 in good health and CMV-seropositive. The sequencing input was PBMCs. CDR3 region: CASSPPPRGGGAKNIQYF. The CDR3 nucleotides are TGTGCCAGCAGCCCGCCTCCCCGGGGGGGTGGAGCCAAAAACATTCAGTACTTC.